This TCR beta chain was recovered during a study of technical replicates of blood from a few donors. Germline lookup yields CDR1 MNHNS and CDR2 SASEGT. J was trimmed by 0 bases and V by 8 bases; bases with no gene match: 4. The CDR3 is 14 residues long. The assay was immunoSEQ multiplex PCR, and TCRdb's table has in-frame clones only and misses some. The profile shows 75,000 to 85,000 clones, approximately 96% of them singletons. Material for sequencing was T cells isolated from PBMCs. The TCR originated in a human donor in good health. This sequence joins TRBV6-1 and TRBJ1-3, with 7 bases that match TRBD1. The CDR3 region has the DNA TGTGCCAGCGACAGGGCTTTCTCTGGAAACACCATATATTTT. Residues: CASDRAFSGNTIYF.